The rows below give T cell receptor beta chains drawn from one sample of a study of T cells after yellow fever vaccination. TCRdb passed the 5' RACE reads through MiXCR, listing each CDR3 protein once. The sample includes roughly 300,000 distinct CDR3 sequences, approximately 8% of them seen just once. Sequencing used PBMCs, obtained about 49 days after the first yellow fever vaccination. These receptors all come from a man aged 18 to 30 who received the YFV17D yellow fever vaccine. Each CDR3 is given with its conserved first and last residue. The order of the fields is CDR3 length, J gene, V gene, clone size, D gene, CDR3 protein, CDR3 DNA. The D gene is left open where the match is weak. Only some rows state a clone size, as once, few, many or a class for expanded clones.

>14|TRBJ2-1|TRBV12-3/TRBV12-4|few|.
CASSFRVTYNEQFF
TGTGCCAGCAGTTTTAGGGTAACCTACAATGAGCAGTTCTTC
>13|TRBJ2-4|TRBV5-4|few|.
CASSFEGKNIQYF
TGTGCCAGCAGCTTCGAGGGGAAAAACATTCAGTACTTC
>16|TRBJ1-5|TRBV20-1|.|.
CCARDSRAGPSQPQHF
TGCTGTGCTAGAGATAGTCGAGCGGGGCCCAGCCAGCCCCAGCATTTT
>16|TRBJ2-2|TRBV27|few|.
CASSLSVSPITGELFF
TGTGCCAGCAGTTTATCGGTCTCCCCCATTACCGGGGAGCTGTTTTTT
>17|TRBJ2-2|TRBV23-1|few|.
CASSFSEGGLNTGELFF
TGCGCCAGCAGTTTTTCAGAGGGGGGCTTGAACACCGGGGAGCTGTTTTTT
>14|TRBJ2-2|TRBV29-1|.|.
CSVAGGADTGELFF
TGCAGCGTTGCTGGCGGGGCCGACACCGGGGAGCTGTTTTTT
>15|TRBJ2-2|TRBV25-1|.|.
CASSERADAGGELFF
TGTGCCAGCAGTGAAAGGGCCGACGCGGGCGGGGAGCTGTTTTTT
>13|TRBJ1-5|TRBV7-9|few|.
CASSDGQHQPQHF
TGTGCCAGCAGCGACGGCCAACATCAGCCCCAGCATTTT
>14|TRBJ1-5|TRBV28|.|.
CASSHRLANQPQHF
TGTGCCAGCAGTCACCGGTTGGCCAATCAGCCCCAGCATTTT
>16|TRBJ1-4|TRBV4-3|few|TRBD1
CASSQPKGQADEKLFF
TGCGCCAGCAGCCAACCCAAAGGACAGGCGGATGAAAAACTGTTTTTT
>12|TRBJ2-5|TRBV6-2/TRBV6-3|.|.
CASSSVRETQYF
TGTGCCAGCAGTTCGGTACGGGAGACCCAGTACTTC
>15|TRBJ2-1|TRBV11-2|many|.
CASASDPSSYNEQFF
TGTGCCAGCGCCTCTGACCCGTCCTCCTACAATGAGCAGTTCTTC
>16|TRBJ1-6|TRBV4-2|few|.
CASSQGRTTEDSPLHF
TGTGCCAGCAGCCAAGGTCGGACTACCGAGGATTCACCCCTCCACTTT
>13|TRBJ2-2|TRBV7-2|many|.
CASSRGIPGELFF
TGTGCCAGCAGCCGCGGGATCCCCGGGGAGCTGTTTTTT
>12|TRBJ1-2|TRBV20-1|.|.
CSASVRPYGYTF
TGCAGTGCTAGTGTCAGGCCCTATGGCTACACCTTC
>18|TRBJ2-5|TRBV5-1|.|TRBD2
CASSQYRGLAVHQETQYF
TGCGCCAGCAGCCAATACAGGGGACTAGCGGTGCACCAAGAGACCCAGTACTTC
>13|TRBJ1-1|TRBV12-3/TRBV12-4|few|TRBD1
CASRNTQGSKAFF
TGTGCCAGCAGGAACACACAGGGGAGCAAAGCTTTCTTT
>14|TRBJ1-1|TRBV6-2/TRBV6-3|.|TRBD1
CASSYPDRDTEAFF
TGTGCCAGCAGTTACCCGGACAGGGACACTGAAGCTTTCTTT
>16|TRBJ2-3|TRBV29-1|.|TRBD2
CSVRPSGSVTPDTQYF
TGCAGCGTTCGTCCTAGCGGGAGCGTCACCCCAGATACGCAGTATTTT
>16|TRBJ1-6|TRBV4-1|.|.
CASSPSVSSYNSPLHF
TGCGCCAGCAGCCCCTCAGTAAGCTCCTATAATTCACCCCTCCACTTT
>13|TRBJ2-3|TRBV5-1|.|.
CASRAESTDTQYF
TGCGCCAGCAGAGCGGAAAGCACAGATACGCAGTATTTT
>15|TRBJ2-1|TRBV12-3/TRBV12-4|few|TRBD1
CASSPTGGISNEQFF
TGTGCCAGCAGTCCCACAGGGGGAATTAGTAATGAGCAGTTCTTC
>16|TRBJ2-3|TRBV20-1|once|TRBD2
CCARETSGVSTDTQYF
TGCTGTGCTAGAGAAACTAGCGGGGTCAGCACAGATACGCAGTATTTT
>13|TRBJ1-2|TRBV25-1|.|TRBD1
CASSEGTAYGYTF
TGTGCCAGCAGTGAAGGGACAGCCTATGGCTACACCTTC
>14|TRBJ2-7|TRBV6-1|.|.
CASSGAGRRYEQYF
TGTGCCAGCAGTGGGGCAGGACGCCGCTACGAGCAGTACTTC
>13|TRBJ1-3|TRBV5-6|.|.
CASGRTGGNTIYF
TGTGCCAGTGGGAGAACGGGGGGAAACACCATATATTTT
>13|TRBJ1-1|TRBV5-1|.|.
CASSLTVQTEAFF
TGCGCCAGCAGCTTGACAGTCCAAACTGAAGCTTTCTTT
>15|TRBJ1-2|TRBV29-1|few|TRBD1
CSAGFRDRNPYGYTF
TGCAGCGCGGGGTTTCGGGACAGGAACCCCTATGGCTACACCTTC
>14|TRBJ2-7|TRBV30|.|.
CAWSADLGVREQYF
TGTGCCTGGAGTGCTGACCTGGGGGTTCGGGAGCAGTACTTC
>15|TRBJ2-3|TRBV5-4|.|.
CASSSDISSTDTQYF
TGTGCCAGCAGCTCCGACATATCTAGCACAGATACGCAGTATTTT
>12|TRBJ1-4|TRBV7-9|many|.
CASSLSVEKLFF
TGTGCCAGCAGCTTGTCAGTCGAAAAACTGTTTTTT
>15|TRBJ1-5|TRBV12-5|.|.
CASVPGVLGNQPQHF
TGTGCTAGTGTCCCGGGGGTGCTGGGCAATCAGCCCCAGCATTTT
>16|TRBJ2-5|TRBV7-2|few|TRBD2
CASSSRTSGGEETQYF
TGTGCCAGCAGTTCCCGGACTAGCGGGGGGGAAGAGACCCAGTACTTC
>13|TRBJ2-3|TRBV7-2|few|.
CASSHPPMDTQYF
TGTGCCAGCAGCCACCCTCCCATGGATACGCAGTATTTT
>15|TRBJ2-3|TRBV11-2|few|TRBD2
CASSLVAGGLDTQYF
TGTGCCAGCAGCTTAGTCGCGGGGGGATTAGATACGCAGTATTTT
>16|TRBJ1-2|TRBV4-1|.|TRBD1
CASSPGGGGSNYGYTF
TGCGCCAGCAGCCCAGGGGGCGGGGGATCTAACTATGGCTACACCTTC
>17|TRBJ2-6|TRBV7-6|.|TRBD2
CASSGLAGGSGANVLTF
TGTGCCAGCAGCGGACTAGCGGGGGGTAGTGGGGCCAACGTCCTGACTTTC
>14|TRBJ1-5|TRBV20-1|few|.
CSARVAPGNQPQHF
TGCAGTGCTAGAGTGGCACCAGGCAATCAGCCCCAGCATTTT
>14|TRBJ1-5|TRBV5-1|.|.
CASSLGWQDQPQHF
TGCGCCAGCAGCCTCGGATGGCAGGATCAGCCCCAGCATTTT
>16|TRBJ1-2|TRBV7-9|few|.
CASSFRVLEGLGGYTF
TGTGCCAGCAGCTTCCGAGTTCTTGAGGGGCTGGGCGGCTACACCTTC
>12|TRBJ2-1|TRBV7-2|many|.
CASSLGGGPLFF
TGTGCCAGCAGCTTAGGTGGGGGGCCCTTGTTCTTC
>15|TRBJ1-2|TRBV6-2/TRBV6-3|many|TRBD1
CASSYSIRGNYGYTF
TGTGCCAGCAGTTACTCGATCAGGGGGAACTATGGCTACACCTTC
>16|TRBJ2-5|TRBV5-1|many|.
CASAPRWARGVETQYF
TGCGCCAGCGCCCCCAGATGGGCCCGCGGGGTAGAGACCCAGTACTTC